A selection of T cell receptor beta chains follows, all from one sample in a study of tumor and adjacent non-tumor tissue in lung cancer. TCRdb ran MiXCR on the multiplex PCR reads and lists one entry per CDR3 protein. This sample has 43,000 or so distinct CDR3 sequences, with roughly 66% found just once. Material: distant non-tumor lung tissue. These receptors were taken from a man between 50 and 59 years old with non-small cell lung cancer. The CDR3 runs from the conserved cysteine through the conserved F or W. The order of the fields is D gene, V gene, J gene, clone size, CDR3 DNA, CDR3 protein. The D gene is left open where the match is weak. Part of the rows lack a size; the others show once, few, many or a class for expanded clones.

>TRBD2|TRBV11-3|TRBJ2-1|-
TGTCCCAGCAGCCCCGGGACTAGCGGATTCAATGAGCAGTTCTTC
CPSSPGTSGFNEQFF
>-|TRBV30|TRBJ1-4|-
TGTGCCTGGAGTCGGCACACGGGTAATGAAAAACTGTTTTTT
CAWSRHTGNEKLFF
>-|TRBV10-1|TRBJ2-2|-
TGCACCAGTAGTGGAGGAGTGAACACCGGGGAGCCGTTTTTT
CTSSGGVNTGEPFF
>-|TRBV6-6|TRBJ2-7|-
TGTGCCAGCAGGCCTGGACTAACGGGAAGCGAACAGTACTTC
CASRPGLTGSEQYF
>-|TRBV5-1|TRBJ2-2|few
TGCGCCAGCAGCTTGGAGGCAGGGAACACCGGGGAGCTGTTTTTT
CASSLEAGNTGELFF
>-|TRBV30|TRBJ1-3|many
TGTGCCTGGAGCACAGGGCCTGGAAACACCATATATTTT
CAWSTGPGNTIYF
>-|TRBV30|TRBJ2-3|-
TGTGCCTGGAGTCATGGAGAAAGTACAGATACGCAGTATTTT
CAWSHGESTDTQYF
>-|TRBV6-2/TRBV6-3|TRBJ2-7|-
TGTGCCGGCACTTTAGACTTCTACGAGCAGTACTTC
CAGTLDFYEQYF
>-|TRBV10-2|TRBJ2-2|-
TGCGCCAGCAGTGAGCTAGAGGGAGTCGCCGGGAAGCTGATTTTT
CASSELEGVAGKLIF
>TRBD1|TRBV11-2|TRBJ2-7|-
TGTGCCAGCAGCTTAGGCTCAGGGGGCGCCAGCTCCTACGAGCAGTACTTC
CASSLGSGGASSYEQYF
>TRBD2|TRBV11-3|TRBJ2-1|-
TGTGCCAGCAGCCCCGAGACTAGCGGATACAGTGAGCAGTTCTTC
CASSPETSGYSEQFF
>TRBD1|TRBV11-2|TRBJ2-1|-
TGTGCCTGCAGCTCGGACAGGGGAATCCATGAGCAGTTCTTC
CACSSDRGIHEQFF
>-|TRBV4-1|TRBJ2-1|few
TGCGCCAGCAGCCTTAAACTAGCTAACTTCTTCAATGAGCAGTTCTTC
CASSLKLANFFNEQFF
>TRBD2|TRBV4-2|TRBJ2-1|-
TGTGTCAGCAGCCAAGGACTAGCGGATTATAATGAGCAGTTCTTC
CVSSQGLADYNEQFF
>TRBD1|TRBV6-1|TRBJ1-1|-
TGTGCCAGCACGGACAGGGTCACTGAAGCTTTCTTT
CASTDRVTEAFF
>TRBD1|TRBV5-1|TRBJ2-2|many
TGCGCCAGCAGCCGGACAGGGAACACCGGGGAGCTGTTTTTT
CASSRTGNTGELFF
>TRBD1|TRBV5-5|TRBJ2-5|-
TGTGCCAGCAGACCGCTGGGACAGGGCGGTGGAGAGACCCAGTACTTC
CASRPLGQGGGETQYF
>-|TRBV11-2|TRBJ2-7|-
TGTGCCAGCAGCTTCCAGTTAGCCCACTACGAGCAGTACTTC
CASSFQLAHYEQYF
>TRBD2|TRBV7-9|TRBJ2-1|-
TGTGCCAGCAACGTTCCGGGACTAGCTTACAATGAGCAGCTCTTC
CASNVPGLAYNEQLF
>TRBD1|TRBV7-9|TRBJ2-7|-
TGTGCCAGCAGCCCTCATGACAGGGCGTATGAGCAGAACTTC
CASSPHDRAYEQNF
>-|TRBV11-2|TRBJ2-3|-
TGTGCCAGCAGCTTAGTGTATGGGTTCGTGGGCACAGATACGCAGTATTTT
CASSLVYGFVGTDTQYF
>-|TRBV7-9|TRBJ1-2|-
TGTGCCAGCAACTCCTTAAACTATGGCTACACCTTC
CASNSLNYGYTF
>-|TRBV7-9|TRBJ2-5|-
TGCGCCAGCAGCTTATTGTCCCCCGGAGAGCAAGAGACCCAGTACTTC
CASSLLSPGEQETQYF
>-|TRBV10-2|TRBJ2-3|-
TGCGCCGGCAGTGATCCCCCTCAGCCCCAGTATTTT
CAGSDPPQPQYF
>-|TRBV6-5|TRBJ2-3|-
TGTGCCAGCAGTTACTCGATGACAGAACCAGATATGCAGTATTTT
CASSYSMTEPDMQYF
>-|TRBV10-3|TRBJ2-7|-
TGTGCCTTCAGTGACTCAGGGTTCGGATTGCAGGACGAGCAGTACTTC
CAFSDSGFGLQDEQYF
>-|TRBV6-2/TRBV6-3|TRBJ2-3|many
TGTGCCAGCAGAAGAGATAGCGACATAGATACGCAGTATTTT
CASRRDSDIDTQYF
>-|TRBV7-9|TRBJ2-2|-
TGTGCCAGCAGCTTACGGACGTTCGCAAGCACCGGGGAGCTGTTTTTT
CASSLRTFASTGELFF
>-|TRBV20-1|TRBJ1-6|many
TGCAGTGCTAGAGATCTAGTGGTTTCCCCTACAAATTCACCCCTCCACTTT
CSARDLVVSPTNSPLHF
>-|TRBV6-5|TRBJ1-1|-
TGTGCCAGCAGTTCCCCCGGGGTAGAGACTGAAGTTTTCTTT
CASSSPGVETEVFF
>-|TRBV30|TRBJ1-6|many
TGTGCCTGGAGAGGAAATCGAAATTCACCCCTCCACTTT
CAWRGNRNSPLHF
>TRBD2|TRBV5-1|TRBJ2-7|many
TGCGCCAGCAGTCCAACGCTAGCGGGAGGCCCCCGGGAGCAGTACTTC
CASSPTLAGGPREQYF
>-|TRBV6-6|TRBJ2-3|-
TGTGTCATCAGTGATCGACAGGAGTCAGGCACAGATACGCAGTATTTT
CVISDRQESGTDTQYF
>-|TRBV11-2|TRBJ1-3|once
TGTGCCGGCAGCTTAGAAGGCGACACCATATATTTT
CAGSLEGDTIYF
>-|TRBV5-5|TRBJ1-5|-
TGTGCCAGCAGCTTGGGCACAGAGAATCAGCCCAGGCATTTT
CASSLGTENQPRHF
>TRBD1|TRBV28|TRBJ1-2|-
TGTGCCAGCTCTTACAGGGGTTCCTATGGCTACACCTTC
CASSYRGSYGYTF
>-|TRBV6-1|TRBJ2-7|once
TGTGCCAGCAATGAAGCGCTTATAGACAGTTCCTACGAGCAGTACTTC
CASNEALIDSSYEQYF
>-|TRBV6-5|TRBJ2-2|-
TGTGTCAACAGTTACACGACGCCGGGGGAGCTGTTTTTT
CVNSYTTPGELFF
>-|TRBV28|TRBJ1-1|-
TGTGCCAGCACCCCGACAGTTTACACTGAAGCTTTCTTT
CASTPTVYTEAFF
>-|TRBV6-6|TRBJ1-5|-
TGTGCCAGCAGGGAACAGGGCCGGCCCCAGCAATTT
CASREQGRPQQF
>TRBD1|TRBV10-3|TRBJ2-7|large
TGTGCCACCGAGGGACAGGATTCCTACGAGCAGTACTTC
CATEGQDSYEQYF
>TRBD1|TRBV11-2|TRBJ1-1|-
TGTGTCAACAGGACCCTAGGACAGGGCGGTGAAGCTTTCTTC
CVNRTLGQGGEAFF
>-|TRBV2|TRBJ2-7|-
TGTGCCAGCAGCCGGAACTCCTACGAGCAGTACTTC
CASSRNSYEQYF